This T cell receptor (beta chain) appears in the sequencing data of a study of shared T cell receptors in the human thymus. TCRdb's copy holds only in-frame clones and misses some; the assay was immunoSEQ multiplex PCR. Of 600,000 to 900,000 clones listed, approximately 85% were seen once; the top ten hold approximately 0.01%. The CDR3 is 16 amino acids. Trimming cost V 6 bases and J 6 bases; bases outside gene matches: 14. Germline V CDR1 and CDR2: MNHNY, SVGAGI (reference sequence). This sample also belongs to another study, concerning human thymus T cells.

The TCR sequence derives from a girl under two years old with a congenital heart defect. J is TRBJ2-3 and V is TRBV6-6; 8 bases map to TRBD2. What was sequenced was thymocytes. The chain's CDR3 is CASSLGGSGVGDTQYF. CDR3 DNA sequence: TGTGCCAGCAGCCTCGGGGGTAGCGGGGTGGGGGATACGCAGTATTTT.